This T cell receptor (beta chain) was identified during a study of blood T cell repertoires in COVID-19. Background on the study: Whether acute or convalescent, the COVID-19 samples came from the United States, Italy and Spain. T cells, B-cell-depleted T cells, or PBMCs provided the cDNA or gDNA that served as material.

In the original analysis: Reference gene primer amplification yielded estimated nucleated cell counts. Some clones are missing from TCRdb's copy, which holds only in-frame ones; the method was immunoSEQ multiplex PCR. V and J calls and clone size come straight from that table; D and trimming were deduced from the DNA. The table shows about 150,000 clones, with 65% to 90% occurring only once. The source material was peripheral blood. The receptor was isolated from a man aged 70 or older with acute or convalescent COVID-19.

DNA of the CDR3: TGTGCCAGCAGTTTCGATACAGGACAGGGGGCGAGGTACGAGCAGTACTTC. As protein: CASSFDTGQGARYEQYF. The chain combines TRBV5-5 with TRBJ2-7; 11 bases line up with TRBD1. This CDR3 is 17 amino acids long. Losses at the gene ends were 5 bases for V and 4 bases for J; bases not matched to a gene: 14. Germline CDR1 reads SGHKS; CDR2 reads YYEKEE (reference sequence).